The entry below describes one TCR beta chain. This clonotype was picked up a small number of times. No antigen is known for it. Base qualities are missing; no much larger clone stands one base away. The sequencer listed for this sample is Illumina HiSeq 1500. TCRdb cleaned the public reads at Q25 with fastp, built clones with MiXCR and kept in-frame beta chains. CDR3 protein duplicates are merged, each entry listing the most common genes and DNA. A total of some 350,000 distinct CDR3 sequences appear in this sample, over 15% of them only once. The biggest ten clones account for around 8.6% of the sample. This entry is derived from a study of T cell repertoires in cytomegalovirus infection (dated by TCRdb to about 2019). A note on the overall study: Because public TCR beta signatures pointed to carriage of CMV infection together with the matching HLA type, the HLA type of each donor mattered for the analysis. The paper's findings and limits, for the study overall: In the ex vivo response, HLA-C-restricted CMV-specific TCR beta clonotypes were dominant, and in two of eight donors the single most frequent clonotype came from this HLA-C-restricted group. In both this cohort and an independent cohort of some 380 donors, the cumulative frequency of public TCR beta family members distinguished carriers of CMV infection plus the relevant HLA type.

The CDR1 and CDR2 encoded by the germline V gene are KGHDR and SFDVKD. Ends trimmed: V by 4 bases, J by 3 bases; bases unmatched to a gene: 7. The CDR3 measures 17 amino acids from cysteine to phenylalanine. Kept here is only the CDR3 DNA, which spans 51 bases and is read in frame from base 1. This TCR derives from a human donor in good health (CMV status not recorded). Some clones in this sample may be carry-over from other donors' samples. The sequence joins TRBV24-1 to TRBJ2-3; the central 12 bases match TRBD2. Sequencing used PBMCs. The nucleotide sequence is TGTGCCACCAGTGACCCGGCTAGCGGGGGGGATACAGATACGCAGTATTTT. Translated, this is CATSDPASGGDTDTQYF.